The clone carrying this T cell receptor (beta chain) has a count of ten or more. Its antigen is not known. This sample is drawn from a study of spatial heterogeneity in lung cancer. Background on the study: The average count in raw reads for each unique TCR and UMI combination exceeded nine appearances. General study points: TCRs found ubiquitously expanded in tumor appeared in blood more at resection than at follow-up.

The presence of a unique molecular identifier marked each TCR cDNA molecule. TCRdb analysed the 5' RACE reads with MiXCR anew, one entry per CDR3 protein. The sample consists of about 26,000 distinct CDR3 sequences, 13% of them appearing once. Time point noted: sample taken at primary tumor resection. No cells were sorted before sequencing. The whole RNA sequenced was extracted from tumor, nontumor lung or frozen PBMC. CDR1 and CDR2 from the germline V gene are SGHVS and FQNEAQ. Trimming took off 5 bases at V and 4 bases at J, with 17 bases between the two ends. This CDR3 region has 16 residues. Sequencing was performed on PBMCs, taken at surgery. The chain has TRBV7-8 and TRBJ2-2, with no clear D. The origin of this receptor is a female donor with early-stage non-small cell lung cancer. As DNA, the CDR3 is TGTGCCAGCAGCCACAAGTCCCTTACCCGCACCGGGGAGCTGTTTTTT. Translating gives CASSHKSLTRTGELFF.